This T cell receptor beta chain was sequenced in a study of monozygotic twins with inflammatory bowel disease. Study-wide results and limits: Differing T cell subtypes remained indistinguishable.

About this clonotype itself: Antigen specificity is unknown.

Via template switching, UMIs carrying a 6-nucleotide sample barcode were introduced. TCRdb reprocessed the 5' RACE reads, keeping one entry per CDR3 protein, no DNA. Across approximately 400,000 distinct CDR3 sequences, the top ten clones capture approximately 2.3% of the sample. The CDR3 extends over 14 amino acids. From germline, CDR1 is SEHNR and CDR2 FQNEAQ (reference sequence). The rearrangement uses TRBV7-9 and TRBJ1-2; lacking DNA, the TRBD1 call made by TCRdb goes unchecked. Material: blood. The sequence came from a human donor with ulcerative colitis or Crohn's disease, or a healthy co-twin of an affected twin (not recorded which). CDR3 loop: CASSLGSRGDGYTF.